One and the same sample provided the 16 T cell receptor beta chains below, sequenced in a study of blood T cell repertoires in COVID-19. Profiled with immunoSEQ multiplex PCR; TCRdb holds only in-frame clones, not every one. The data hold 150,000 to 200,000 clones, with around 83% observed a single time. Sequenced sample: peripheral blood. The source is a woman in her 70s with COVID-19, enrolled during active disease.

The chain combines TRBV6-6 with TRBJ2-1; 8 bases align to TRBD1. Germline V gene data show CDR1 as MNHNY and CDR2 as SVGAGI (reference sequence). Trimming removed 4 bases from V and 16 bases from J; junction bases left unmatched: 15. This CDR3 region has 14 residues. The CDR3 DNA is TGTGCCAGCAGTTCCCCGGACAGGGCTAATGAGTACTTCTTC. Its translation: CASSSPDRANEYFF.

This clone was found many times. The chain is built from TRBV11-3 and TRBJ2-7; maybe TRBD2 (5 bases). V lost 5 bases and J lost 5, with 10 bases in between. The germline CDR1 and CDR2 sequences are SGHNT and YENEEA. This CDR3 is built from 12 residues. The chain's CDR3 is CASSRDRDEQYF. The CDR3 DNA sequence: TGTGCCAGCAGCCGGGATCGGGACGAGCAGTACTTC.

The V and J genes are TRBV29-1 and TRBJ2-5; 7 nucleotides match TRBD1. The germline gives CDR1 SQVTM, CDR2 ANQGSEA. Unmatched junction bases numbered 5, after V lost 6 bases and J lost 4 bases. CDR3 length equals 12 residues. The CDR3 region is CSVSGTAETQYF. The CDR3, as DNA: TGCAGCGTGTCCGGGACAGCAGAGACCCAGTACTTC.

This chain uses TRBV7-2 with TRBJ1-1, with TRBD1 matching 10 bases. The CDR3 has 13 amino acids. In germline, CDR1 is SGHTA, CDR2 FQGNSA. V was clipped by 3 bases and J by 5 bases; unmatched bases: 0. CDR3 region: CASSLDRGTEAFF. CDR3 coding DNA: TGTGCCAGCAGCTTGGACAGGGGGACTGAAGCTTTCTTT.

The CDR3 loop is CASRGGRGYTF. The CDR3 nucleotides are TGTGCCAGTAGAGGAGGGCGCGGCTACACCTTC. This chain connects TRBV19 to TRBJ1-2; D is uncertain. The ends were cut back, 6 bases at V and 8 bases at J, with 10 bases in the middle. There are 11 residues in the CDR3. Germline-derived CDR1 and CDR2 are LNHDA and SQIVND (reference sequence).

The V gene is TRBV28, the J gene TRBJ2-2, with D uncertain. Germline values: CDR1 MDHEN, CDR2 SYDVKM. The length of the CDR3 is 13 residues. The V end was cut by 7 bases, the J end by 8 bases, with 14 bases between. CDR3 nucleotide sequence: TGTGCCAGCAAAAATCCTTATTTAGGGGAGCTGTTTTTT. Its protein is CASKNPYLGELFF.

V usage is TRBV28 and J usage is TRBJ2-1, with 8 nucleotides matching TRBD1. CDR3 length: 17 residues. V shed 6 bases, J shed 0 bases, and the junction held 10 bases outside the gene matches. Germline V gives CDR1 MDHEN, CDR2 SYDVKM. The CDR3 loop reads CASSDLQGDFSYNEQFF. Written as DNA, the CDR3 is TGTGCCAGCAGCGACCTACAGGGGGACTTCTCCTACAATGAGCAGTTCTTC.

The chain is built from TRBV28 and TRBJ2-2, with 9 bases lining up with TRBD1. The germline V gene has CDR1 MDHEN and CDR2 SYDVKM. Unmatched junction bases numbered 6, after V lost 1 base and J lost 6 bases. The CDR3 has 16 residues. CDR3 loop: CASSLYRGLQAGELFF. CDR3 DNA: TGTGCCAGCAGTTTATACAGGGGGCTGCAGGCCGGGGAGCTGTTTTTT.

The genes are TRBV5-1 and TRBJ2-1; a possible D gene is TRBD2 (5 bases). The V gene lost 4 bases and the J gene lost 3 bases, with 17 bases spanning the gap. Germline V lookup: CDR1 SGHRS, CDR2 YFSETQ. CDR3 length equals 16 residues. CDR3 amino acids: CASSPGEGGVYNEQFF. The DNA for the CDR3 is TGCGCCAGCAGCCCTGGCGAGGGTGGGGTCTACAATGAGCAGTTCTTC.

The V gene is TRBV7-3, the J gene TRBJ1-2; D may be TRBD1 (5 bases). Germline CDR1 and CDR2: SGHTA and FQGTGA. Trimming cost V 5 bases and J 5 bases, with 12 bases left between them. The CDR3 loop spans 13 amino acids. CDR3 bases: TGTGCCAGCAGCGCTCAGGAGGGGTATGGCTACACCTTC. It codes for CASSAQEGYGYTF.

V and J are TRBV7-9 and TRBJ2-2, with D perhaps TRBD1 (5 bases). CDR3 size: 15 residues. The V and J ends lost 5 bases and 3 bases respectively, with 13 bases between them. Germline CDR1 is SEHNR and CDR2 is FQNEAQ (reference sequence). The CDR3, as DNA: TGTGCCAGCAGCGTCCTAGGGGCGGACACCGGGGAGCTGTTTTTT. Residues: CASSVLGADTGELFF.

V is TRBV11-2 and J is TRBJ2-3; possible D gene TRBD1, 6 bases. V lost 11 bases and J lost 2, with 20 bases in between. From germline, CDR1 is SGHAT and CDR2 FQNNGV. This CDR3 contains 15 residues. This chain's CDR3 is CAAGRGNSHTDTQYF. The CDR3 DNA reads as TGTGCCGCCGGTAGGGGGAACTCACACACAGATACGCAGTATTTT.

The chain carries TRBV12-5 and TRBJ2-1; 8 bases match TRBD2. The CDR3 runs to 18 residues. V lost 3 bases to trimming and J lost 0 bases; unmatched junction nucleotides: 10. The germline gives CDR1 LGHNT, CDR2 FRNRAP. In nucleotides, the CDR3 is TGTGCTAGTGGTTTCAACGCGGGAGGTGGCGCCTCCTACAATGAGCAGTTCTTC. Its protein product is CASGFNAGGGASYNEQFF.

This chain uses TRBV9 with TRBJ1-3, with D perhaps TRBD1 (5 bases). CDR3 length: 15 residues. Looked up from germline, CDR1 is SGDLS and CDR2 is YYNGEE. The V and J ends lost 6 bases and 11 bases respectively, with 24 bases between them. The CDR3 sequence is CASNERPAGGSAIYF. CDR3 nucleotide sequence: TGTGCCAGCAACGAGCGACCTGCGGGGGGATCCGCCATATATTTT. Full variable domain (remainder filled in from reference TRBV9 and TRBJ1-3): DSGVTQTPKHLITATGQRVTLRCSPRSGDLSVYWYQQSLDQGLQFLIQYYNGEERAKGNILERFSAQQFPDLHSELNLSSLELGDSALYFCASNERPAGGSAIYFGEGSWLTVV.

V gene TRBV5-1 combines with J gene TRBJ2-1; 11 bases align to TRBD2. CDR3 size: 15 residues. Germline V CDR1 and CDR2: SGHRS, YFSETQ. With 4 bases clipped from V and 5 bases from J, the junction kept 5 bases outside the gene matches. CDR3 amino acids: CASSLAGGPDNEQFF. The CDR3 coding sequence is TGCGCCAGCAGCCTAGCGGGGGGACCCGACAATGAGCAGTTCTTC.

This clone has just a few counts. V gene TRBV18 combines with J gene TRBJ1-1; no clear D gene. Trimming pared 5 bases from V and 2 bases from J, leaving 9 bases between. From germline, CDR1 is KGHSH and CDR2 LQKENI. This CDR3 has 13 residues. DNA of the CDR3: TGTGCCAGCTCATCGTCCCTTAACACTGAAGCTTTCTTT. This encodes CASSSSLNTEAFF.